This T cell receptor (beta chain) was identified in a study of identical twins. Study outcomes and limitations: With abundant cord blood beta clonotypes, insertions were fewer; memory repertoires showed no such pattern. Researchers caution that invariant MAIT and iNKT cells could partly confound zero-insertion analyses.

The CDR3 has 14 amino acids. The V and J ends lost 6 bases and 3 bases respectively, with 15 bases between them. CDR1 and CDR2 (germline): LGHDT, YNNKEL (reference sequence). Comments on this clonotype: Its target is unknown.

Unique molecular identifiers were present on the cDNA, which also gained a universal primer site by template switching. Each CDR3 protein gets one entry after TCRdb re-called the 5' RACE reads with MiXCR. The sample has around 340,000 distinct CDR3 sequences; about 12% are singletons. The same data also went into a second study, on yellow fever vaccine responses in identical twins.

The TCR was taken from a woman younger than 35 in good health. The V gene is TRBV3-1, the J gene TRBJ2-7; the D call may be TRBD1 or TRBD2 (5 bases each). The sample taken for sequencing was CD8+ T cells sorted from blood. This chain's CDR3 is CASRLPRDHYEQYV. The CDR3, as DNA: TGTGCCAGCAGGTTACCCCGGGACCACTACGAGCAGTACGTC.